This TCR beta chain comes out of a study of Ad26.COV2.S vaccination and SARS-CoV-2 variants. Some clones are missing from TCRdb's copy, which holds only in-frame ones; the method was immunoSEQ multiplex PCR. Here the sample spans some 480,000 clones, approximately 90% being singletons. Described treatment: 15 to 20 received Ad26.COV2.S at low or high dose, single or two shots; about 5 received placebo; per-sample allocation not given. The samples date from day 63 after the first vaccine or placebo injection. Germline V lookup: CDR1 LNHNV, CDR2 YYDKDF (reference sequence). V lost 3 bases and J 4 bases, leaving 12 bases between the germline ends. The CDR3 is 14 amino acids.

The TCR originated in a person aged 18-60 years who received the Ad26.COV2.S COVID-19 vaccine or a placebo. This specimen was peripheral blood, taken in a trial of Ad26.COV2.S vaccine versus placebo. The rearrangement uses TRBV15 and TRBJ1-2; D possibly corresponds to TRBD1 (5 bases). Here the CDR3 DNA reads TGTGCCACCAGCAGGACCGGGGGGACCTATGGCTACACCTTC. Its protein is CATSRTGGTYGYTF. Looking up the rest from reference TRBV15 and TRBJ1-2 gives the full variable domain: DAMVIQNPRYQVTQFGKPVTLSCSQTLNHNVMYWYQQKSSQAPKLLFHYYDKDFNNEADTPDNFQSRRPNTSFCFLDIRSPGLGDTAMYLCATSRTGGTYGYTFGSGTRLTVV.